The 25 T cell receptor beta chains below come from one sample, sequenced in a study of blood T cell repertoires in COVID-19. Sequencing used immunoSEQ multiplex PCR; TCRdb keeps in-frame clones, though not all of them. The sample consists of under 250,000 clones, approximately 80% of them appearing once. The sample comprised PBMCs or T cells enriched from blood (not recorded which). Source of these receptors: a woman aged 50 to 60 with acute COVID-19.

The chain links TRBV7-9 to TRBJ2-7, with 8 bases matching TRBD1. The CDR3 runs 14 residues. Germline V gives CDR1 SEHNR, CDR2 FQNEAQ (reference sequence). With 5 bases clipped from V and 0 bases from J, the junction kept 3 bases outside the gene matches. DNA for the CDR3: TGTGCCAGCAGCGGGACAGGAAGCTCCTACGAGCAGTACTTC. Its translation is CASSGTGSSYEQYF.

V usage is TRBV19 and J usage is TRBJ2-7; 9 bases map to TRBD2. Trimming cost V 3 bases and J 7 bases; bases outside gene matches: 7. Looked up from germline, CDR1 is LNHDA and CDR2 is SQIVND (reference sequence). The CDR3 is 14 amino acids. CDR3 DNA: TGTGCCAGTAGTATCGGCCTAGCGGGGCGAGAGCAGTACTTC. This translates into CASSIGLAGREQYF.

The rearrangement links TRBV7-8 to TRBJ2-2, with D maybe TRBD2 (7 bases). The germline CDR1 and CDR2 sequences are SGHVS and FQNEAQ. The CDR3 has 15 residues. The V gene lost 5 bases and the J gene lost 7 bases, with 17 bases spanning the gap. CDR3 region: CASSRAAGASGELFF. In DNA form, the CDR3 reads TGTGCCAGCAGCCGAGCGGCGGGGGCAAGCGGGGAGCTGTTTTTT.

This chain connects TRBV19 to TRBJ2-5; maybe TRBD1 (5 bases). V lost 3 bases to trimming and J lost 6 bases, with 11 bases between them. The CDR3 contains 13 residues. Per the germline V gene, CDR1 is LNHDA and CDR2 is SQIVND (reference sequence). CDR3 nucleotides: TGTGCCAGTAGTATCGAAGGGGCGAAGACCCAGTACTTC. This gives the protein CASSIEGAKTQYF.

This sequence joins TRBV28 and TRBJ2-3; 10 bases fit TRBD2. J lost 7 bases, V lost 5 bases, and 6 bases had no gene match. Germline V gives CDR1 MDHEN, CDR2 SYDVKM. The CDR3 contains 14 residues. CDR3 nucleotides: TGTGCCAGCAGTATAGCGGGGGGCGGGTATACGCAGTATTTT. Translated: CASSIAGGGYTQYF.

The chain recombines TRBV28 with TRBJ1-5, with 10 bases fitting TRBD1. Germline assignment: CDR1 MDHEN and CDR2 SYDVKM. J gave up 7 bases and V 5 bases, and 8 bases lay outside the gene matches. The CDR3 contains 15 residues. Written as DNA, the CDR3 is TGTGCCAGCAGTAAACAGACAGGGGGCGGACAGCCCCAGCATTTT. It translates to CASSKQTGGGQPQHF. Based on the CDR3 plus reference TRBV28 and TRBJ1-5, the full variable domain is DVKVTQSSRYLVKRTGEKVFLECVQDMDHENMFWYRQDPGLGLRLIYFSYDVKMKEKGDIPEGYSVSREKKERFSLILESASTNQTSMYLCASSKQTGGGQPQHFGDGTRLSIL.

DNA of the CDR3: TGTGCCAGCAGTAGTGTTCCAGGGACTGAAGCTTTCTTT. Translating it yields CASSSVPGTEAFF. The rearrangement joins TRBV6-4 to TRBJ1-1, with D possibly matching TRBD1 (5 bases). The germline V gene encodes CDR1 MRHNA and CDR2 SNTAGT. The CDR3 has 13 residues. The V end was cut by 5 bases, the J end by 5 bases, with 12 bases between.

The CDR3, as DNA: TGCAGCGTTGACAGGGGTTGGACTGAAGCTTTCTTT. Residues: CSVDRGWTEAFF. V gene TRBV29-1 combines with J gene TRBJ1-1, with D perhaps matching TRBD1 (6 bases). Trimming took off 3 bases at V and 5 bases at J, with 10 bases between the two ends. The CDR3 runs to 12 residues. Germline V gene lookup returns CDR1 SQVTM and CDR2 ANQGSEA.

The chain combines TRBV5-6 with TRBJ2-5; TRBD2 agrees at 11 bases. Per the germline V gene, CDR1 is SGHDT and CDR2 is YYEEEE. V lost 1 base, J lost 1 base, and 3 bases stayed unmatched. The CDR3 is 16 amino acids. This CDR3 reads CASSLLAGGSQETQYF. DNA of the CDR3: TGTGCCAGCAGCTTGCTAGCGGGAGGTAGCCAAGAGACCCAGTACTTC. Full variable domain (remainder filled in from reference TRBV5-6 and TRBJ2-5): DAGVTQSPTHLIKTRGQQVTLRCSPKSGHDTVSWYQQALGQGPQFIFQYYEEEERQRGNFPDRFSGHQFPNYSSELNVNALLLGDSALYLCASSLLAGGSQETQYFGPGTRLLVL.

V usage is TRBV28 and J usage is TRBJ2-7; TRBD2 matches 8 bases. This CDR3 has 16 amino acids. Germline V gene sequence: CDR1 MDHEN, CDR2 SYDVKM. Trimming removed 6 bases from V and 6 bases from J; junction bases left unmatched: 16. The CDR3 reads CASSVLTSVQTPEQYF. The CDR3 coding sequence is TGTGCCAGCAGCGTCCTGACTAGCGTCCAGACCCCCGAGCAGTACTTC.

This clone was seen a single time. The chain carries TRBV6-5 and TRBJ2-7, with D perhaps TRBD2 (5 bases). Trimming took off 7 bases at V and 1 base at J, with 14 bases between the two ends. Germline V gives CDR1 MNHEY, CDR2 SVGAGI. This CDR3 is 14 amino acids long. The CDR3, as DNA: TGTGCCAGCAAGAATCAAGAGGGATCCTACGAGCAGTACTTC. The encoded protein is CASKNQEGSYEQYF.

The rearrangement links TRBV18 to TRBJ2-4, with D tentatively TRBD2 (7 bases). Germline V lookup: CDR1 KGHSH, CDR2 LQKENI. The CDR3 is 12 amino acids. The V end lost 8 bases, the J end lost 8 bases, and 13 bases lay between the germline ends. The CDR3 DNA is TGTGCCAGCGCTGGGGGGGCGGACATTCAGTACTTC. Translation gives CASAGGADIQYF.

The rearrangement uses TRBV11-2 and TRBJ1-1; maybe TRBD1 (5 bases). CDR1 is SGHAT, CDR2 FQNNGV, per germline. V lost 2 bases and J 4 bases, leaving 11 bases between the germline ends. CDR3 length: 14 residues. CDR3 bases: TGTGCCAGCAGCTTAAACGGGGGGACCACTGAAGCTTTCTTT. Protein: CASSLNGGTTEAFF.

The chain recombines TRBV18 with TRBJ2-3; D gene uncertain. This CDR3 spans 11 amino acids. Germline lookup yields CDR1 KGHSH and CDR2 LQKENI. The V end lost 3 bases, the J end lost 5 bases, and 3 bases lay between the germline ends. CDR3 bases: TGTGCCAGCTCACCTAAAGATACGCAGTATTTT. Amino acid sequence: CASSPKDTQYF.

The chain links TRBV7-6 to TRBJ1-6, with TRBD1 identical over 8 bases. The ends lost 5 bases at V and 5 bases at J; junction bases unmatched: 5. Germline values: CDR1 SGHVS, CDR2 FNYEAQ. This CDR3 has 15 amino acids. The CDR3 DNA sequence: TGTGCCAGCAGCCCGCGGACAGGGAATAATTCACCCCTCCACTTT. Translated: CASSPRTGNNSPLHF.

This clone was seen just once. CDR3 DNA: TGCGCCAGCAGCCCCCCCTTAGGCGGCGCAGATACGCAGTATTTT. This translates into CASSPPLGGADTQYF. This chain uses TRBV5-1 with TRBJ2-3; D unclear. V was pared by 4 bases and J by 4 bases, with 16 bases between. The CDR3 contains 15 residues. CDR1 is SGHRS, CDR2 YFSETQ, per germline. Filled out from reference TRBV5-1 and TRBJ2-3, the complete variable domain reads KAGVTQTPRYLIKTRGQQVTLSCSPISGHRSVSWYQQTPGQGLQFLFEYFSETQRNKGNFPGRFSGRQFSNSRSEMNVSTLELGDSALYLCASSPPLGGADTQYFGPGTRLTVL.

The CDR3 DNA reads TGTGCCAGCAGCTTAGCTAGCACAGATACGCAGTATTTT. It codes for CASSLASTDTQYF. The chain combines TRBV11-3 with TRBJ2-3; D unresolved. The V end lost 1 base, the J end lost 0 bases, and 2 bases lay between the germline ends. Germline V gives CDR1 SGHNT, CDR2 YENEEA. The CDR3 sequence is 13 residues long. Together with reference TRBV11-3 and TRBJ2-3, the CDR3 gives the full variable domain: EAGVVQSPRYKIIEKKQPVAFWCNPISGHNTLYWYLQNLGQGPELLIRYENEEAVDDSQLPKDRFSAERLKGVDSTLKIQPAELGDSAVYLCASSLASTDTQYFGPGTRLTVL.

This clone was seen ten or more times. The chain couples TRBV5-4 to TRBJ2-7, with D maybe TRBD2 (5 bases). Deletions cut 0 bases from V and 0 bases from J, with 10 bases between. In germline, CDR1 is SGHNT, CDR2 YYREEE (reference sequence). The CDR3 consists of 15 residues. The CDR3 DNA is TGTGCCAGCAGCTTGGTTTCCACTAGCTCCTACGAGCAGTACTTC. It encodes CASSLVSTSSYEQYF.

V and J are TRBV7-9 and TRBJ1-1, with 10 bases lining up with TRBD1. The CDR3 contains 15 residues. Trimming at V came to 3 bases and at J to 2 bases, leaving 3 bases not matched to a gene. Germline CDR1 is SEHNR and CDR2 is FQNEAQ (reference sequence). The CDR3 protein is CASSLGTGANTEAFF. For the CDR3, the DNA is TGTGCCAGCAGCTTGGGGACAGGGGCCAACACTGAAGCTTTCTTT. Combining the CDR3 with reference TRBV7-9 and TRBJ1-1 gives the whole variable domain DTGVSQNPRHKITKRGQNVTFRCDPISEHNRLYWYRQTLGQGPEFLTYFQNEAQLEKSRLLSDRFSAERPKGSFSTLEIQRTEQGDSAMYLCASSLGTGANTEAFFGQGTRLTVV.

The V gene is TRBV5-1, the J gene TRBJ1-6; a possible D gene is TRBD1 (6 bases). With 0 bases removed from V and 6 bases from J, the gap between germline ends came to 19 bases. The germline CDR1 and CDR2 sequences are SGHRS and YFSETQ. The CDR3 is 18 amino acids. In DNA form, the CDR3 reads TGCGCCAGCAGCTTGGGGGTTGGGGACATGCGCCTTAATTCACCCCTCCACTTT. This encodes CASSLGVGDMRLNSPLHF.

The chain is built from TRBV19 and TRBJ1-1, with D unclear. The germline gives CDR1 LNHDA, CDR2 SQIVND (reference sequence). V was cut by 6 bases and J by 1 base, with 9 bases left in between. The CDR3 covers 13 residues. CDR3 in DNA: TGTGCCAGTAGCAGACATTCGAACACTGAAGCTTTCTTT. Translation: CASSRHSNTEAFF.

The V and J genes are TRBV7-2 and TRBJ2-1; D is possibly TRBD2 (6 bases). This CDR3 spans 15 amino acids. V was pared by 5 bases and J by 5 bases, with 16 bases between. Germline V gives CDR1 SGHTA, CDR2 FQGNSA. The DNA of the CDR3 is TGTGCCAGCAGCCGCGGTCGGGGGTCAGACAATGAGCAGTTCTTC. It translates to CASSRGRGSDNEQFF. Filled out from reference TRBV7-2 and TRBJ2-1, the complete variable domain reads GAGVSQSPSNKVTEKGKDVELRCDPISGHTALYWYRQSLGQGLEFLIYFQGNSAPDKSGLPSDRFSAERTGGSVSTLTIQRTQQEDSAVYLCASSRGRGSDNEQFFGPGTRLTVL.

V gene TRBV6-2 or TRBV6-3 combines with J gene TRBJ2-5; 7 nucleotides match TRBD2. In germline, CDR1 is MNHEY, CDR2 SVGEGT. This CDR3 region has 15 residues. The ends lost 4 bases at V and 5 bases at J; junction bases unmatched: 10. CDR3 in DNA: TGTGCCAGCAGTTTAGGCGGGAGAGAGGAGGAGACCCAGTACTTC. It is translated as CASSLGGREEETQYF.

This chain links TRBV11-3 with TRBJ2-1; 8 bases are shared with TRBD1. The trim removed 4 bases at V and 7 bases at J, leaving 6 bases unmatched. The CDR3 sequence is 14 residues long. Germline V gene lookup returns CDR1 SGHNT and CDR2 YENEEA. The chain's CDR3 is CASSSRTGGNEQFF. CDR3 nucleotide sequence: TGTGCCAGCAGCTCCCGAACAGGGGGTAATGAGCAGTTCTTC.

The rearrangement joins TRBV4-3 to TRBJ2-7; TRBD2 agrees at 9 bases. The CDR3 runs to 16 residues. The V segment lost 4 bases and the J segment 0 bases; nucleotides outside the gene matches: 7. Germline values: CDR1 LGHNA, CDR2 YSLEER. The CDR3 here is CASSPDASGDSYEQYF. The DNA of the CDR3 is TGCGCCAGCAGCCCGGATGCTAGCGGGGACTCCTACGAGCAGTACTTC.